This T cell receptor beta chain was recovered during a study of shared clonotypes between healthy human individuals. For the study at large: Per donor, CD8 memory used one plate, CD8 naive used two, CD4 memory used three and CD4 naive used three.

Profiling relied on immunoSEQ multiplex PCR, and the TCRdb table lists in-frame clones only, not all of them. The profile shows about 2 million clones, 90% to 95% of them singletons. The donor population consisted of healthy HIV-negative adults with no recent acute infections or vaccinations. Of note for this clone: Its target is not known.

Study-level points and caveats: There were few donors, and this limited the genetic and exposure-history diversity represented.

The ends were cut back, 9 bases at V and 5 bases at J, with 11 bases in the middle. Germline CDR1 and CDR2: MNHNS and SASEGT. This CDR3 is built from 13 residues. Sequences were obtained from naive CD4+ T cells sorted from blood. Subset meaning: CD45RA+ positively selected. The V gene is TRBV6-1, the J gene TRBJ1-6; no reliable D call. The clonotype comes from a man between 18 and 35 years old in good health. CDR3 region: CASGAGDNSPLHF. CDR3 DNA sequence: TGTGCCAGTGGAGCGGGAGATAATTCACCCCTCCACTTT.